This paragraph covers one T cell receptor (beta chain) sequence. Its antigen remains unidentified. The entry originates in a study of monozygotic twins with inflammatory bowel disease. Study-wide points: Repertoire similarity matched across concordant and discordant twins, perhaps owing to limited power.

This CDR3 spans 16 amino acids. The germline V gene has CDR1 KGHSH and CDR2 LQKENI. Making cDNA involved eight separate reactions per sample. TCRdb re-called the 5' RACE reads and catalogs CDR3 proteins one per entry, DNA excluded. The table for this sample gives 200,000 to 250,000 distinct CDR3 sequences. Blood was collected, under 3 ml per donor. The V and J genes are TRBV18 and TRBJ2-6. The specimen sequenced was blood. This receptor was taken from a human donor with ulcerative colitis or Crohn's disease, or a healthy co-twin of an affected twin (not recorded which). The CDR3: CASSLNSNSGANVLTF.